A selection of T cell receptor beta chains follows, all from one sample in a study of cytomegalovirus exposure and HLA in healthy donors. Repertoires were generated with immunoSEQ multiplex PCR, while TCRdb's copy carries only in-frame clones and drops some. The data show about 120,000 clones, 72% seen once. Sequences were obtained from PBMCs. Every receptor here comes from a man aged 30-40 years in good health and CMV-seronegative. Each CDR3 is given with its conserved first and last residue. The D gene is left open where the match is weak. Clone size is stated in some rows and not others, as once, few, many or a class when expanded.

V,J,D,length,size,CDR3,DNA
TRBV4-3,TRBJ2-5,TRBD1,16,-,CASSQEYRGEQETQYF,TGCGCCAGCAGCCAAGAATACAGGGGGGAACAAGAGACCCAGTACTTC
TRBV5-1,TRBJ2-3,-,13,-,CASSLTEQNPQYF,TGCGCCAGCAGCTTGACAGAGCAGAACCCGCAGTATTTT
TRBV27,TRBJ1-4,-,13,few,CASSWDIGGELFF,TGTGCCAGCAGTTGGGACATCGGGGGGGAACTGTTTTTT
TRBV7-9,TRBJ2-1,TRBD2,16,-,CSSSPYGTSGNNEQFF,TGTTCCAGCAGCCCCTACGGGACTAGCGGGAACAATGAGCAGTTCTTC
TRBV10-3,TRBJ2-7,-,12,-,CAISRAGQGLLF,TGTGCCATCAGTCGAGCCGGGCAGGGTTTACTTTTC
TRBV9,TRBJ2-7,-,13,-,CASSSRPRYEQYF,TGTGCCAGCAGCTCCCGTCCTAGGTACGAGCAGTACTTC
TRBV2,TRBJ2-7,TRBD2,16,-,CASSPGTSGVYYEQYF,TGTGCCAGCAGCCCCGGGACTAGCGGGGTGTACTACGAGCAGTACTTC
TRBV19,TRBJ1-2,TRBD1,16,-,CASSIGRRDRGHGYTF,TGTGCCAGTAGTATAGGACGCCGGGACAGGGGGCATGGCTACACCTTC
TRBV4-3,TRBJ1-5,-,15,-,CASSQEPGLNQPQHF,TGCGCCAGCAGCCAAGAACCAGGACTTAATCAGCCCCAGCATTTT
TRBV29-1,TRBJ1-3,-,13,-,CSVTSSSGNTIYF,TGCAGCGTGACAAGTTCCTCTGGAAACACCATATATTTT
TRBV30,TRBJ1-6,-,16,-,CAWSSPRQGTNSPLHF,TGTGCCTGGAGCTCCCCCCGCCAGGGAACCAATTCACCCCTCCACTTT
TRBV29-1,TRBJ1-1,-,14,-,CSVGVGALNTEAFF,TGCAGCGTTGGAGTAGGGGCGTTGAACACTGAAGCTTTCTTT
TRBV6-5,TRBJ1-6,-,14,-,CASSRDTDNSPLHF,TGTGCCAGCAGTCGGGACACCGATAATTCACCCCTCCACTTT
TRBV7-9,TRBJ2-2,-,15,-,CASSLALRDTGELFF,TGTGCCAGCAGCTTAGCGCTCAGGGACACCGGGGAGCTGTTTTTT
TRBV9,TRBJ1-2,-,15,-,CASSPVRGGGYGYTF,TGTGCCAGCAGCCCAGTCAGGGGAGGGGGCTATGGCTACACCTTC
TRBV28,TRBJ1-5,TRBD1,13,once,CASSSGGDQPQHF,TGTGCCAGCAGTTCAGGGGGTGATCAGCCCCAGCATTTT
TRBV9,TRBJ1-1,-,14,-,CASSVVGANTEAFF,TGTGCCAGCAGCGTAGTGGGAGCAAACACTGAAGCTTTCTTT
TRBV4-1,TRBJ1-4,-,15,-,CASSPPQGLNEKLFF,TGCGCCAGCAGCCCACCCCAGGGGTTGAATGAAAAACTGTTTTTT
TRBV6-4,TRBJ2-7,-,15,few,CASSDRGKHSYEQYF,TGTGCCAGCAGTGACCGCGGTAAGCACTCCTACGAGCAGTACTTC
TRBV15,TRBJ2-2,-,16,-,CATSRGSSRGTGELFF,TGTGCCACCAGCCGAGGGTCCTCAAGGGGCACCGGGGAGCTGTTTTTT
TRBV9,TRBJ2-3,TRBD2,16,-,CASSVNGGIRADTQYF,TGTGCCAGCAGCGTTAACGGGGGGATCAGGGCAGATACGCAGTATTTT
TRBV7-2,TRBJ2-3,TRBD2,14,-,CASRLAAFTDTQYF,TGTGCCAGCAGGCTAGCGGCCTTCACAGATACGCAGTATTTT
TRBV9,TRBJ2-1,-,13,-,CASKRLGGNEQFF,TGTGCCAGCAAAAGGCTAGGGGGCAATGAGCAGTTCTTC
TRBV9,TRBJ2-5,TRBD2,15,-,CASSPLAEGQETQYF,TGTGCCAGCAGCCCCCTAGCGGAGGGGCAAGAGACCCAGTACTTC
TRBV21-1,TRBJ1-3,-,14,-,CAGQTGRVGNTIYF,TGTGCCGGCCAAACAGGGCGAGTGGGAAACACCATATATTTT
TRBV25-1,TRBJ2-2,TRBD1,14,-,CASRPGQGGGELFF,TGTGCCAGCAGACCGGGACAGGGTGGCGGGGAGCTGTTTTTT
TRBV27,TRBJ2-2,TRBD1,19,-,CASSSARTGPGPNTGELFF,TGTGCCAGCAGTTCCGCCCGGACAGGTCCCGGCCCGAACACCGGGGAGCTGTTTTTT
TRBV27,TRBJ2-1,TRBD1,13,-,CASSVDRANEQFF,TGTGCCAGCAGTGTCGACAGGGCCAATGAGCAGTTCTTC
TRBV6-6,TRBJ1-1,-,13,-,CASTTSRGTEAFF,TGTGCCAGCACAACCTCCAGGGGCACTGAAGCTTTCTTT
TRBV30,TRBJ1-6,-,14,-,CAWSGGRGNSPLHF,TGTGCCTGGAGTGGTGGTAGGGGCAATTCACCCCTCCACTTT
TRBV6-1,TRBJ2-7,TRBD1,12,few,CASSGQGWEQYF,TGTGCCAGCAGCGGACAGGGGTGGGAGCAGTACTTC
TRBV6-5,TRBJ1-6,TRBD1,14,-,CASRPGQGNSPLHF,TGTGCCAGCAGGCCGGGACAGGGTAATTCACCCCTCCACTTT
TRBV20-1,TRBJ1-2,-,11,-,CSAGTRYGYTF,TGCAGTGCCGGGACTCGCTATGGCTACACCTTC
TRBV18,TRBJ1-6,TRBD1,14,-,CASSGTVKDSPLHF,TGTGCCAGCTCAGGGACAGTAAAGGATTCACCCCTCCACTTT
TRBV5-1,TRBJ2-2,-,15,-,CASSGQQVITGELFF,TGCGCCAGCAGCGGACAACAGGTGATCACCGGGGAGCTGTTTTTT
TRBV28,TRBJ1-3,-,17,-,CASSSVQGPLSGNTIYF,TGTGCCAGCAGCTCTGTGCAGGGGCCCCTCTCTGGAAACACCATATATTTT
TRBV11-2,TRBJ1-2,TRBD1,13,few,CASSYPGGRGYTF,TGTGCCAGCAGCTACCCAGGGGGCCGGGGCTACACCTTC
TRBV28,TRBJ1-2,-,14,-,CASSSAPGDYGYTF,TGTGCCAGCAGTTCCGCCCCGGGGGACTATGGCTACACCTTC
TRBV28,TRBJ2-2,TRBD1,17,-,CASSFEKGGGNTGELFF,TGTGCCAGCAGTTTCGAAAAAGGGGGCGGAAATACCGGGGAGCTGTTTTTT
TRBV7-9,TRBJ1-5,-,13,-,CASTQGSNQPQHF,TGTGCCAGCACCCAGGGTAGCAATCAGCCCCAGCATTTT
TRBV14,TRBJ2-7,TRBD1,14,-,CASSLYRGSYEQYF,TGTGCCAGCAGCCTTTACAGGGGGTCCTACGAGCAGTACTTC
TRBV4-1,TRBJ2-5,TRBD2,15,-,CASSLTGLAAETQYF,TGCGCCAGCAGCCTCACCGGACTAGCGGCGGAGACCCAGTACTTC
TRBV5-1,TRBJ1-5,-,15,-,CASSLGGNSNQPQHF,TGCGCCAGCAGCTTGGGAGGGAATAGCAATCAGCCCCAGCATTTT
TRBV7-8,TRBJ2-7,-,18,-,CASSLGLLGTLMLYEQYF,TGTGCCAGCAGCTTAGGTCTCTTGGGGACACTTATGCTCTACGAGCAGTACTTC
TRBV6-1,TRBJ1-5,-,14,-,CATSRGRGNQPQHF,TGTGCCACATCCAGGGGTAGGGGCAATCAGCCCCAGCATTTT
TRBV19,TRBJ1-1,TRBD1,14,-,CASSHRGVNTEAFF,TGTGCCAGTAGCCACAGGGGGGTCAACACTGAAGCTTTCTTT